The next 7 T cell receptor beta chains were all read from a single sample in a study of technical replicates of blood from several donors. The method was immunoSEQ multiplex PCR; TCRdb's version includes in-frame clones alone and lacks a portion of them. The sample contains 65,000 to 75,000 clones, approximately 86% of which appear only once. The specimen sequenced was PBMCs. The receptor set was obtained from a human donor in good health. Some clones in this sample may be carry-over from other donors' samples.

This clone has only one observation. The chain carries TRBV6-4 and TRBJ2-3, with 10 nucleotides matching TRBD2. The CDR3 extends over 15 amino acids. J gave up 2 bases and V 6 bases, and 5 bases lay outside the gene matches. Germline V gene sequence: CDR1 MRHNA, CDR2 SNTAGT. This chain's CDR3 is CASSRTSGHTDTQYF. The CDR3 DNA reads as TGTGCCAGCAGCAGGACTAGCGGTCACACAGATACGCAGTATTTT.

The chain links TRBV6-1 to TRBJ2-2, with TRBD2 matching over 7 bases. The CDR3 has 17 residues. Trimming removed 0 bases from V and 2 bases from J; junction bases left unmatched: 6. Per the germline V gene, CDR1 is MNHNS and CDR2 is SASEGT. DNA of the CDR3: TGTGCCAGCAGTGAAGCGCTTCTAGCGGTAAACACCGGGGAGCTGTTTTTT. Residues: CASSEALLAVNTGELFF.

This CDR3 reads CAWSVDGSGGTPGTDTQYF. CDR3 nucleotide sequence: TGTGCCTGGAGTGTAGACGGTAGCGGGGGGACTCCCGGCACAGATACGCAGTATTTT. The chain has TRBV30 and TRBJ2-3; TRBD2 aligns across 10 bases. Germline CDR1 is GTSNPN and CDR2 is SVGIG (reference sequence). V shed 0 bases, J shed 1 base, and the junction held 13 bases outside the gene matches. CDR3 size: 19 residues.

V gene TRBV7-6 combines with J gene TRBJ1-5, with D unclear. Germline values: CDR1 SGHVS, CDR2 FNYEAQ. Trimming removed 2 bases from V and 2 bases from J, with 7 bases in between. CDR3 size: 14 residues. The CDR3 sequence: CASSLMQGNQPQHF. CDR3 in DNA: TGTGCCAGCAGCTTAATGCAGGGCAATCAGCCCCAGCATTTT.

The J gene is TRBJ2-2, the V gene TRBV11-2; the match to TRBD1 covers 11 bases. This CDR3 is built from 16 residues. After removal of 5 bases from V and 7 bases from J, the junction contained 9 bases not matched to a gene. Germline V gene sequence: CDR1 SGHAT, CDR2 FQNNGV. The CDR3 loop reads CASSPWTGGAIGELFF. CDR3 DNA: TGTGCCAGCAGCCCCTGGACAGGGGGCGCAATCGGGGAGCTGTTTTTT.

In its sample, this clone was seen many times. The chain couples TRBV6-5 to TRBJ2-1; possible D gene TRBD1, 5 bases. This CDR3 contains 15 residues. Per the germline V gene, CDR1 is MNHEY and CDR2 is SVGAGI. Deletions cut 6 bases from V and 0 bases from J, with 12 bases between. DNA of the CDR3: TGTGCCAGCAGCCAAGGGGATAGCTCCTACAATGAGCAGTTCTTC. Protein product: CASSQGDSSYNEQFF.

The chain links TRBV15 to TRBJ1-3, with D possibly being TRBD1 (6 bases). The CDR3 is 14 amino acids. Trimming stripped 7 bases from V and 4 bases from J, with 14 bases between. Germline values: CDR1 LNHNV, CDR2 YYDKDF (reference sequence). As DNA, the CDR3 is TGTGCCACCACCCCTTTGGGGGCCGGAAACACCATATATTTT. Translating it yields CATTPLGAGNTIYF.